This T cell receptor (beta chain) stems from a study of spatial heterogeneity in lung cancer. Time point in this sample: sample taken at primary tumor resection. Tumor, nontumor lung or frozen PBMC supplied whole RNA that was sequenced unsorted. Samples were donated by 72 untreated early-stage non-small cell lung cancer patients. This clonotype was seen a few times. TCRdb independently ran MiXCR on the 5' RACE reads; one entry per CDR3 protein. Of 89,000 or so distinct CDR3 sequences listed, about 20% are singletons. The CDR3 sequence is 15 residues long. J was trimmed by 3 bases and V by 5 bases; bases with no gene match: 9. CDR1 and CDR2 from the germline V gene are SGHVS and FQNEAQ.

This TCR was sampled from a male donor with early-stage non-small cell lung cancer. This specimen was PBMCs, taken at surgery. The V and J genes are TRBV7-8 and TRBJ1-1, with 7 bases lining up with TRBD1. For the CDR3, the DNA is TGTGCCAGCAGCCTCCCAGGGGGGGGTCACACTGAAGCTTTCTTT. This translates into CASSLPGGGHTEAFF.